Listed below are T cell receptor beta chains from one sample, sequenced in a study of graft-versus-host responses after intestinal transplantation. No antigen is known for these receptors. The assay was immunoSEQ multiplex PCR, and TCRdb's table has in-frame clones only and misses some. This table has approximately 130,000 clones, just over 90% appearing once. Sequencing was performed on unstimulated CD4+ T cells sorted from spleen or lymph node cells, taken before intestinal transplant. The receptors were sampled from a human donor who received an intestinal transplant. CDR3s include the opening cysteine and the closing phenylalanine or tryptophan. The D gene is left open where the match is weak. For some rows the clone size is stated as once, few or many, or as a class when expanded; others skip it.

>TRBD2|TRBJ2-3|TRBV23-1|NA
TGCGCCAGCCGCCTTTCGGGAAGCGGGGGGCTCATGGATACGCAGTATTTT
CASRLSGSGGLMDTQYF
>NA|TRBJ2-7|TRBV11-2|NA
TGTGCCAGCAGCTTACTAAACGAGCAGTACTTC
CASSLLNEQYF
>NA|TRBJ1-1|TRBV11-3|NA
TGTGCCAGCAGCTACAAACGGACAGTTGAAGCTTTCTTT
CASSYKRTVEAFF
>NA|TRBJ2-5|TRBV5-8|NA
TGTGCCAGCAGAACGGATCCAGGGGGGGGGACCCAGTACTTC
CASRTDPGGGTQYF
>TRBD1|TRBJ1-4|TRBV4-1|NA
TGCGCCAGCAGCCAAGTAAATTGGGTGCTGACAGGGAATGAAAAACTGTTTTTT
CASSQVNWVLTGNEKLFF
>NA|TRBJ2-3|TRBV9|NA
TGTGCCAGCAGCGGCCCAGATACGCAGTATTTT
CASSGPDTQYF
>NA|TRBJ1-2|TRBV6-6|NA
TGTGCCAGCACTGCCCCCTCATCTAACTATGGCTACACCTTC
CASTAPSSNYGYTF
>NA|TRBJ1-3|TRBV4-1|NA
TGCGCCAGCAGCCAAAGGGGATGGACAGAAGGAAACACCATATATTTT
CASSQRGWTEGNTIYF
>NA|TRBJ2-2|TRBV2|NA
TGTGCCAGCAGCCAGACGGAGAGTATCTTGGGTGACACCGGGGAGCTGTTTTTT
CASSQTESILGDTGELFF
>NA|TRBJ2-2|TRBV6-5|NA
TGTGCCAGCAGTTACCTGAGGGGACATGAGCTGTTTTTT
CASSYLRGHELFF
>NA|TRBJ2-5|TRBV5-4|NA
TGTGCCAGCAGCTTGGAGGGTCCCCTCCAAGAGACCCAGTACTTC
CASSLEGPLQETQYF
>NA|TRBJ1-5|TRBV5-1|NA
TGCGCCAGCAGTCAAGGATTCAATCAGCCCCAGCATTTT
CASSQGFNQPQHF
>NA|TRBJ1-2|TRBV10-3|NA
TGTGCCATCAGTGAGTCTGGAAATGGCTACACCTTC
CAISESGNGYTF
>TRBD2|TRBJ2-5|TRBV27|NA
TGTGCCAGCAGTTACGGACTAGCGGGGACCCAGTACTTC
CASSYGLAGTQYF
>NA|TRBJ1-1|TRBV20-1|NA
TGCAGTGCTAAAATGAACACTGAAGCTTTCTTT
CSAKMNTEAFF
>TRBD1|TRBJ1-2|TRBV18|NA
TGTGCCAGCTCACCGGACAGGTCCCAAGGCTACACCTTC
CASSPDRSQGYTF
>NA|TRBJ2-3|TRBV27|NA
TGTGCCAGCAGTTTCGGGGTTTGGGGCACAGATACGCAGTATTTT
CASSFGVWGTDTQYF
>NA|TRBJ2-1|TRBV7-3|NA
TGTGCCAGCAGCTTCGGGGGTTTGGGCGATGAGCAGTTCTTC
CASSFGGLGDEQFF
>TRBD2|TRBJ2-5|TRBV10-3|NA
TGTGCCATCAGTGGGACTAGCGAGGAGACCCAGTACTTC
CAISGTSEETQYF
>NA|TRBJ2-6|TRBV18|NA
TGTGCCAGCTCACCGAAGGCGTTGGGGGCCAACGTCCTGACTTTC
CASSPKALGANVLTF
>TRBD1|TRBJ2-7|TRBV11-3|NA
TGTGCCAGCAGCCCGGGACAGGGCCCCCTCTACGAGCAGTACTTC
CASSPGQGPLYEQYF
>TRBD2|TRBJ2-4|TRBV5-4|NA
TGTGCCAGCAGCTCCTTGGTAGCGGGCAAAAACATTCAGTACTTC
CASSSLVAGKNIQYF
>NA|TRBJ2-5|TRBV9|NA
TGTGCCAGCAGCCCCGGTTTGAGGGCGTCCCAAGAGACCCAGTACTTC
CASSPGLRASQETQYF
>NA|TRBJ1-5|TRBV18|NA
TGTGCCAGCTCACCCCCCCGGACAAGACGCCAGCCCCAGCATTTT
CASSPPRTRRQPQHF
>TRBD1|TRBJ1-4|TRBV7-9|few
TGTGCCAGCAGCTCCAGGGGGGGGTTTGGTGAAAAACTGTTTTTT
CASSSRGGFGEKLFF
>NA|TRBJ1-2|TRBV7-2|once
TGTGCCAGCAGCTTAGGACGGCAGAACTATGGCTACACCTTC
CASSLGRQNYGYTF
>NA|TRBJ1-1|TRBV27|NA
TGTGCCAGCAGTTTGTCTTGGGGTGGTACTGAAGCTTTCTTT
CASSLSWGGTEAFF
>TRBD1|TRBJ2-7|TRBV7-2|NA
TGTGCCAGCAGCTTAGCTTCGGGACAGGTCTCCTACGAGCAGTACTTC
CASSLASGQVSYEQYF
>NA|TRBJ2-6|TRBV5-1|NA
TGCGCCAGCAGCCAGGACACTGGGGCCAACGTCCTGACTTTC
CASSQDTGANVLTF